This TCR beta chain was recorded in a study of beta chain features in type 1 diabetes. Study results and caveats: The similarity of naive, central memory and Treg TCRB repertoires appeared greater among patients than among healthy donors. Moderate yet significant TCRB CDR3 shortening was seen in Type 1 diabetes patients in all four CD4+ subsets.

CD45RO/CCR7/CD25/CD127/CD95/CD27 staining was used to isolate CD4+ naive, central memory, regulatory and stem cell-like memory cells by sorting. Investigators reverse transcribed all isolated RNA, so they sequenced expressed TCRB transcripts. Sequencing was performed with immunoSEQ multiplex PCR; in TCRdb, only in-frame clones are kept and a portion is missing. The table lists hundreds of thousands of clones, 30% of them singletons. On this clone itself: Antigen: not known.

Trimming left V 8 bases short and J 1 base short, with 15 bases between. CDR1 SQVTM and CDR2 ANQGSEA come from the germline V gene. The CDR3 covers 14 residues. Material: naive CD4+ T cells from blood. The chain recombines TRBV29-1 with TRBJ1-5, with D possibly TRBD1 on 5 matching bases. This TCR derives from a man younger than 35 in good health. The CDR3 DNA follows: TGCAGCCCGGGGCAGGGCGAGAGCAATCAGCCCCAGCATTTT. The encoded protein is CSPGQGESNQPQHF.